Below, one TCR beta chain is given with its context. What it recognizes is unknown. An end of the junction differs from the germline gene, which may be a read error. Combining a sample-barcoded 5' primer with a J-beta primer mix, a second PCR ran for roughly 7 to 11 cycles. All cDNA molecules were each tagged by a template-switch adaptor with 12 random nucleotides. Every sample gave at least 3 million paired-end reads containing CDR3. TCRdb reprocessed the 5' RACE reads via MiXCR and lists one record per CDR3 protein. The data show roughly 1.7 million distinct CDR3 sequences, about 32% seen once. The CDR3 is 13 residues long. The V gene's germline CDR1 is ENHRY and CDR2 SYGVKD. This entry comes from a study of blood T cells in healthy people across ages. As for the study in general: Per every two T cells, about one barcoded beta molecule was captured by template switching. Study-level findings and limits: Getting older went along with TCR beta diversity per million T cells dropping roughly linearly.

The sample taken for sequencing was blood. The clonotype was recovered from a woman in her 30s in good health. The rearrangement uses TRBV10-3 and TRBJ1-4, with 7 bases that match TRBD1. The CDR3 nucleotides are TGTGCCATCAAGGAGGGGGCGAAGGAAAAACGGTTTTTT. Protein product: CAIKEGAKEKRFF.